The 21 T cell receptor beta chains presented below share a single source sample, sequenced in a study of cytomegalovirus exposure and HLA in healthy donors. The PCR ran on 60 Vbeta and 13 Jbeta primers. Repertoires were generated with immunoSEQ multiplex PCR, while TCRdb's copy carries only in-frame clones and drops some. Here the sample spans roughly 190,000 clones, roughly 80% being singletons. Specimen: PBMCs. These receptors were collected from a woman under 30 in good health and CMV-seronegative.

CDR3 nucleotides: TGTGCCAGCAGCTTAGTAGGAGGCTACGAGCAGTACTTC. Translating it yields CASSLVGGYEQYF. This rearrangement joins TRBV7-2 to TRBJ2-7, with D tentatively TRBD2 (5 bases). Looked up from germline, CDR1 is SGHTA and CDR2 is FQGNSA. The length of the CDR3 is 13 residues. V lost 1 base, J lost 3 bases, and 7 bases lay in between.

This chain connects TRBV11-1 to TRBJ2-1; D is perhaps TRBD2 (6 bases). CDR3 length: 14 residues. Trimming removed 3 bases at V and 4 bases at J, with 10 bases between. The germline CDR1 and CDR2 sequences are SGHAT and FQDESV (reference sequence). The CDR3 region is CASSFRGRYNEQFF. The CDR3 nucleotides are TGTGCCAGCAGCTTCCGGGGGAGATACAATGAGCAGTTCTTC.

The CDR3 nucleotides read TGTGCCAGCAGCCTGTGGGGCGGGGGGGCATGGGAGCAGTTCTTC. Its protein product is CASSLWGGGAWEQFF. The V and J genes are TRBV7-3 and TRBJ2-1; 9 bases are a match to TRBD2. With 5 bases clipped from V and 10 bases from J, the junction kept 12 bases outside the gene matches. Germline CDR1 is SGHTA and CDR2 is FQGTGA. The CDR3 covers 15 residues. The full variable domain, completed using reference TRBV7-3 and TRBJ2-1, is GAGVSQTPSNKVTEKGKYVELRCDPISGHTALYWYRQSLGQGPEFLIYFQGTGAADDSGLPNDRFFAVRPEGSVSTLKIQRTERGDSAVYLCASSLWGGGAWEQFFGPGTRLTVL.

The chain has TRBV5-1 and TRBJ1-2, with 7 bases matching TRBD1. Germline CDR1 SGHRS, CDR2 YFSETQ. V trimming: 7 bases; J trimming: 6 bases; junction bases outside the gene matches: 12. The CDR3 has 14 residues. CDR3 loop: CASSRDGTADGYTF. CDR3 in DNA: TGCGCCAGCTCACGGGATGGGACAGCAGATGGCTACACCTTC.

This clone has a handful of counts. This chain uses TRBV5-1 with TRBJ2-2, with D maybe TRBD2 (5 bases). The germline V gene encodes CDR1 SGHRS and CDR2 YFSETQ. Trimming removed 1 base from V and 0 bases from J, with 10 bases in between. The CDR3 runs 16 residues. The CDR3 is CASSLSGDTNTGELFF. DNA for the CDR3: TGCGCCAGCAGCTTGAGCGGAGACACGAACACCGGGGAGCTGTTTTTT.

The V gene is TRBV19, the J gene TRBJ2-7; 7 nucleotides agree with TRBD2. V was pared by 3 bases and J by 3 bases, with 8 bases of the junction left unmatched. The CDR3 is 15 residues long. Germline V lookup: CDR1 LNHDA, CDR2 SQIVND (reference sequence). The CDR3 DNA sequence: TGTGCCAGTAGTATGGCCCTAGCGGACTTCTACGAGCAGTACTTC. Translated, it gives CASSMALADFYEQYF.

The chain has TRBV29-1 and TRBJ1-3; a possible D gene is TRBD1 (6 bases). CDR1 and CDR2 from the germline V gene are SQVTM and ANQGSEA. There are 15 residues in the CDR3. Trimming pared 1 base from V and 5 bases from J, leaving 15 bases between. In DNA form, the CDR3 reads TGCAGCGTTGAAGTTATACAGGGCATAAGAAACACCATATATTTT. Its translation: CSVEVIQGIRNTIYF. The variable domain in full, with the rest retrieved from reference TRBV29-1 and TRBJ1-3, is SAVISQKPSRDICQRGTSLTIQCQVDSQVTMMFWYRQQPGQSLTLIATANQGSEATYESGFVIDKFPISRPNLTFSTLTVSNMSPEDSSIYLCSVEVIQGIRNTIYFGEGSWLTVV.

The chain links TRBV5-1 to TRBJ1-2; the match to TRBD1 covers 9 bases. Germline CDR1 and CDR2: SGHRS and YFSETQ. The J segment lost 8 bases and the V segment lost 4 bases, leaving 12 bases of the junction unmatched. This CDR3 is built from 15 residues. The chain's CDR3 is CASSPAGTGLLGYTF. CDR3 in DNA: TGCGCCAGCAGCCCGGCCGGGACAGGGTTACTCGGCTACACCTTC.

V and J are TRBV15 and TRBJ2-6; no reliable D call. Germline CDR1 reads LNHNV; CDR2 reads YYDKDF (reference sequence). This CDR3 has 12 amino acids. The germline V and J ends were trimmed by 7 bases and 4 bases, with 5 bases remaining between them. For the CDR3, the DNA is TGTGCCACCATTATCGGGGCCAACGTCCTGACTTTC. Residues: CATIIGANVLTF.

The genes are TRBV7-2 and TRBJ1-2; 7 bases agree with TRBD1. V was clipped by 5 bases and J by 6 bases; unmatched bases: 6. The germline gives CDR1 SGHTA, CDR2 FQGNSA. The CDR3 has 13 residues. CDR3 in amino acids: CASSTGVGDGYTF. Written as DNA, the CDR3 is TGTGCCAGCAGCACAGGGGTGGGGGATGGCTACACCTTC. The full variable domain, in which reference TRBV7-2 and TRBJ1-2 provide the parts outside the CDR3, is GAGVSQSPSNKVTEKGKDVELRCDPISGHTALYWYRQSLGQGLEFLIYFQGNSAPDKSGLPSDRFSAERTGGSVSTLTIQRTQQEDSAVYLCASSTGVGDGYTFGSGTRLTVV.

The genes are TRBV10-2 and TRBJ2-7, with TRBD2 as a possible D gene (5 bases). With 6 bases removed from V and 0 bases from J, the gap between germline ends came to 18 bases. CDR3 length: 16 residues. The germline V gene encodes CDR1 WSHSY and CDR2 SAAADI. CDR3 bases: TGCGCCAGCAGCGACCGAGGACTCTCCTACTCCTACGAGCAGTACTTC. This sequence encodes CASSDRGLSYSYEQYF.

The chain recombines TRBV10-1 with TRBJ1-5; 9 positions agree with TRBD1. Germline CDR1 is WNHNN and CDR2 is SYGVQD (reference sequence). CDR3 length: 15 residues. The junction had 6 bases not matched to a gene; V was cut back by 4 bases and J by 5 bases. The CDR3 nucleotides read TGCGCCAGCAGTGTCCGACAGGGGGTCTATCAGCCCCAGCATTTT. Its protein product is CASSVRQGVYQPQHF.

This clone was seen a few times. The chain combines TRBV4-1 with TRBJ2-4; a possible D gene is TRBD1 (5 bases). The V gene lost 0 bases and the J gene lost 3 bases, with 9 bases spanning the gap. Germline lookup yields CDR1 MGHRA and CDR2 YSYEKL. This CDR3 spans 15 amino acids. The CDR3 bases are TGCGCCAGCAGCCAAGAAGGGGTTGGCAAAAACATTCAGTACTTC. Translating it yields CASSQEGVGKNIQYF.

This clone was observed a handful of times. The chain joins TRBV27 to TRBJ1-1; 7 bases agree with TRBD1. Trimming at V came to 6 bases and at J to 7 bases, leaving 5 bases not matched to a gene. The CDR3 runs 12 residues. CDR1 and CDR2 from the germline V gene are MNHEY and SMNVEV (reference sequence). As DNA, the CDR3 is TGTGCCAGCAGCTCAGGGGGGTTTGAAGCTTTCTTT. It encodes CASSSGGFEAFF.

In this sample, this clone turned up a few times. The chain carries TRBV13 and TRBJ1-1; 8 bases match TRBD1. Germline V gene lookup returns CDR1 PRHDT and CDR2 FYEKMQ (reference sequence). Losses at the gene ends were 5 bases for V and 6 bases for J; bases not matched to a gene: 11. The CDR3 totals 15 residues. CDR3 amino acids: CASSLPGTGLAEAFF. The CDR3 DNA is TGTGCCAGCAGCCTACCCGGGACAGGTCTCGCTGAAGCTTTCTTT.

In regard to this clone: Other DNA sequences in the sample encode the same CDR3. This rearrangement joins TRBV28 to TRBJ2-7, with TRBD2 matching over 8 bases. Germline V lookup: CDR1 MDHEN, CDR2 SYDVKM. V lost 5 bases, J lost 1 base, and 4 bases stayed unmatched. The CDR3 spans 14 residues. CDR3: CASSRSGSSYEQYF. The CDR3, as DNA: TGTGCCAGCAGTCGGAGCGGGAGTTCCTACGAGCAGTACTTC.

This clone was seen a few times. The chain carries TRBV4-1 and TRBJ1-6; D ambiguous. The germline CDR1 and CDR2 sequences are MGHRA and YSYEKL. CDR3 size: 19 residues. Trimming shortened V by 3 bases and J by 0 bases, and 18 bases separated the two germline ends. Written as DNA, the CDR3 is TGCGCCAGCAGCCACCCCCCTGGAGAAATCAGCTCCTATAATTCACCCCTCCACTTT. It is translated as CASSHPPGEISSYNSPLHF.

The chain uses TRBV27 and TRBJ2-7; tentative D call: TRBD2 (5 bases). Trimming removed 6 bases from V and 6 bases from J, with 21 bases in between. Germline V gene lookup returns CDR1 MNHEY and CDR2 SMNVEV (reference sequence). This CDR3 has 15 residues. The CDR3 DNA is TGTGCCAGCAGACCTACCTACGGAGGACTGATCGAGCAGTACTTC. Translated, it gives CASRPTYGGLIEQYF.

V and J are TRBV6-5 and TRBJ2-7, with D possibly TRBD2 on 5 matching bases. The CDR3 extends over 11 amino acids. With 8 bases removed from V and 9 bases from J, the gap between germline ends came to 14 bases. Germline CDR1 MNHEY, CDR2 SVGAGI. The CDR3, as DNA: TGTGCCAGCGGAGGAGTCGCAGGGCAGTACTTC. Residues: CASGGVAGQYF.

The chain is built from TRBV6-1 and TRBJ1-1; 11 bases are shared with TRBD1. The trim removed 6 bases at V and 5 bases at J, leaving 8 bases unmatched. Germline assignment: CDR1 MNHNS and CDR2 SASEGT. This CDR3 has 15 residues. The CDR3 spells CASRPQGQGATEAFF. Here the CDR3 DNA reads TGTGCCAGCAGGCCCCAAGGACAGGGGGCAACTGAAGCTTTCTTT.

J is TRBJ1-6 and V is TRBV6-1; TRBD1 agrees at 10 bases. CDR1 and CDR2 from the germline V gene are MNHNS and SASEGT. CDR3 length: 13 amino acids. Trimming removed 2 bases from V and 18 bases from J; junction bases left unmatched: 7. CDR3 residues: CASSELGDRGHHF. CDR3 sequence (DNA): TGTGCCAGCAGTGAATTGGGGGACAGGGGACACCACTTT.